This TCR beta chain came from a study of CD8 T cells in ankylosing spondylitis. Overall study results and limits: The authors reported significant enrichment of disease-linked clones in matched ankylosing spondylitis synovial fluid. Existing reports had already noted some motif variants in reactive arthritis synovial fluid and blood. Fewer than 10 highly homologous variants made up a TCR beta motif that seemed to typify ankylosing spondylitis blood.

Points on this clonotype: Its antigen is unknown.

Germline V gene data show CDR1 as SQVTM and CDR2 as ANQGSEA. Trimming at V came to 8 bases and at J to 0 bases, leaving 3 bases not matched to a gene. The CDR3 contains 13 residues. Quantitative 5'-RACE with molecular barcodes generated TCR beta libraries. TCRdb re-called the 5' RACE reads through MiXCR, storing one row per CDR3 protein. The table shows 200,000 to 250,000 distinct CDR3 sequences, with 25% to 30% occurring only once. The sequence came from a male donor with ankylosing spondylitis or in good health (not recorded which). The V and J genes are TRBV29-1 and TRBJ2-3; 9 bases fit TRBD1. The sample consisted of blood, either unsorted or a sorted T cell fraction (not recorded which). The CDR3 sequence is CSTGTGSTDTQYF. DNA for the CDR3: TGCAGCACTGGGACAGGGAGCACAGATACGCAGTATTTT.